A selection of T cell receptor beta chains follows, all from one sample in a study of monozygotic twins with inflammatory bowel disease. From its re-call of the 5' RACE reads, TCRdb lists each CDR3 protein once, without DNA. This sample's table reports approximately 300,000 distinct CDR3 sequences. Sequenced: blood. Every receptor here comes from a human donor with ulcerative colitis or Crohn's disease, or a healthy co-twin of an affected twin (not recorded which). Both conserved end residues are part of each CDR3. Fields, in order: J gene, V gene, CDR3 protein.

>TRBJ2-3|TRBV25-1
CASRLTGSHTDTQYF
>TRBJ2-3|TRBV20-1
CSARPPLGGQNTDTQYF
>TRBJ2-5|TRBV7-2
CASSRGQGRGETQYF
>TRBJ2-1|TRBV28
CASWTIYNEQFF
>TRBJ1-2|TRBV7-2
CASSLSRQGIAYGYTF
>TRBJ2-3|TRBV4-1
CASSQDASRSTDTQYF
>TRBJ1-2|TRBV20-1
CSARDGGGGDYGYTF
>TRBJ2-5|TRBV5-1
CASSLSLTSFETQYF
>TRBJ2-5|TRBV12-3/TRBV12-4
CASSDSKGGETQYF
>TRBJ2-7|TRBV5-1
CASSLTGQGYKHEQYF
>TRBJ1-6|TRBV10-3
CAISAQGDNSPLHF
>TRBJ2-7|TRBV30
CAWISPYRRYF
>TRBJ2-7|TRBV6-5
CASSYSIGYEQYF
>TRBJ1-5|TRBV12-3/TRBV12-4
CASSSSGGGQPQHF
>TRBJ2-7|TRBV12-3/TRBV12-4
CASSSTKVSYEQYF
>TRBJ2-3|TRBV2
CASSTSGRAATDTQYF
>TRBJ1-2|TRBV10-3
CAISERENGYTF
>TRBJ1-4|TRBV12-3/TRBV12-4
CASSLSGATNEKLFF
>TRBJ1-4|TRBV7-9
CASSLGDLGYEKLFF
>TRBJ1-6|TRBV7-2
CASTLNGGPPLHF
>TRBJ1-5|TRBV4-1
CASSQDGFGQPQHF
>TRBJ1-2|TRBV12-3/TRBV12-4
CASSLTGAANYGYTF
>TRBJ2-3|TRBV7-9
CASSPRDLPADTQYF